This passage covers 31 T cell receptor beta chains from one sample sequenced in a study of blood T cell repertoires in COVID-19. This table comes from immunoSEQ multiplex PCR, and its TCRdb copy is limited to in-frame clones, with some not included. Here the sample spans 170,000 or so clones, 78% being singletons. The source material was PBMCs or T cells enriched from blood (not recorded which). These receptors were taken from a woman aged 45-60 years who had recovered from COVID-19.

J is TRBJ2-2 and V is TRBV19; 8 bases match TRBD2. The trim removed 9 bases at V and 5 bases at J, leaving 14 bases unmatched. This CDR3 spans 16 amino acids. Germline V gene lookup returns CDR1 LNHDA and CDR2 SQIVND (reference sequence). The CDR3 loop reads CASSRRGTRQTGELFF. As DNA, the CDR3 is TGTGCCAGCTCTCGGCGGGGGACTAGGCAGACCGGGGAGCTGTTTTTT. The variable domain in full, with the rest retrieved from reference TRBV19 and TRBJ2-2, is DGGITQSPKYLFRKEGQNVTLSCEQNLNHDAMYWYRQDPGQGLRLIYYSQIVNDFQKGDIAEGYSVSREKKESFPLTVTSAQKNPTAFYLCASSRRGTRQTGELFFGEGSRLTVL.

The genes are TRBV3-1 (or the pseudogene TRBV3-2) and TRBJ1-3, with D tentatively TRBD1 (6 bases). The germline CDR1 and CDR2 sequences are LGHDT and YNNKEL (reference sequence). With 3 bases removed from V and 3 bases from J, the gap between germline ends came to 18 bases. The CDR3 covers 17 residues. CDR3 loop: CASSQMGGAIRGNTIYF. The CDR3 region has the DNA TGTGCCAGCAGCCAGATGGGGGGGGCAATACGTGGAAACACCATATATTTT.

V gene TRBV6-5 combines with J gene TRBJ2-3, with D unclear. Germline-derived CDR1 and CDR2 are MNHEY and SVGAGI. Between the trimmed V and J ends, which lost 6 bases and 3 bases, there was a span of 7 bases. The CDR3 sequence is 12 residues long. The CDR3 loop is CASRPSTDTQYF. CDR3 bases: TGTGCCAGCAGACCCAGTACAGATACGCAGTATTTT.

The gene calls are TRBV20-1 and TRBJ2-1; the D is unclear. Trimming pared 5 bases from V and 2 bases from J, leaving 4 bases between. CDR3 size: 11 residues. The germline V gene encodes CDR1 DFQATT and CDR2 SNEGSKA (reference sequence). The CDR3 protein is CSAQAYNEQFF. The CDR3 bases are TGCAGTGCTCAGGCCTACAATGAGCAGTTCTTC.

The chain links TRBV3-1 (or the pseudogene TRBV3-2) to TRBJ2-4; D gene uncertain. Trimming shortened V by 0 bases and J by 0 bases, and 6 bases separated the two germline ends. The CDR3 runs to 15 residues. Per the germline V gene, CDR1 is LGHDT and CDR2 is YNNKEL (reference sequence). The CDR3 loop reads CASSQDRLAKNIQYF. The CDR3 bases are TGTGCCAGCAGCCAAGATCGGTTAGCCAAAAACATTCAGTACTTC.

V gene TRBV11-3 combines with J gene TRBJ2-1; 11 bases line up with TRBD2. The CDR3 sequence is 16 residues long. V dropped 4 bases and J dropped 6; count of bases not matched to a gene: 8. CDR1 and CDR2 (germline): SGHNT, YENEEA. The CDR3 loop is CASSSILAGAPNEQFF. As DNA, the CDR3 is TGTGCCAGCAGCTCTATACTAGCGGGGGCCCCCAATGAGCAGTTCTTC.

There are a few counts of this clone. The genes are TRBV2 and TRBJ1-2; 9 nucleotides agree with TRBD1. J lost 5 bases, V lost 7 bases, and 8 bases had no gene match. CDR1 is SNHLY and CDR2 is FYNNEI in the germline V gene. CDR3 length: 14 amino acids. CDR3 region: CASKAGTGRYGYTF. In nucleotides, the CDR3 is TGTGCCAGCAAGGCTGGGACAGGGCGGTATGGCTACACCTTC.

The table lists this clone with a few counts. V and J are TRBV19 and TRBJ2-2; 7 bases fit TRBD1. The CDR3 has 15 amino acids. The junction had 1 base not matched to a gene; V was cut back by 2 bases and J by 1 base. CDR1 is LNHDA and CDR2 is SQIVND in the germline V gene (reference sequence). The CDR3 DNA reads as TGTGCCAGTAGTATACGGACAGGGAACACCGGGGAGCTGTTTTTT. Translation gives CASSIRTGNTGELFF.

J is TRBJ1-2 and V is TRBV5-4; TRBD1 matches at 7 bases. The CDR3 contains 14 residues. Germline loops: CDR1 SGHNT, CDR2 YYREEE (reference sequence). V lost 4 bases and J lost 2; bases outside the gene matches: 5. The CDR3 nucleotides read TGTGCCAGCAGCGAACAGGGACAGAACTATGGCTACACCTTC. Translating gives CASSEQGQNYGYTF. Using reference TRBV5-4 and TRBJ1-2 for the parts outside the CDR3, the full variable domain is ETGVTQSPTHLIKTRGQQVTLRCSSQSGHNTVSWYQQALGQGPQFIFQYYREEENGRGNFPPRFSGLQFPNYSSELNVNALELDDSALYLCASSEQGQNYGYTFGSGTRLTVV.

This clone was detected a few times. This sequence joins TRBV7-6 and TRBJ2-7, with 8 bases that match TRBD2. V shed 5 bases and J 4 bases; nucleotides not matched to a gene: 13. The CDR3 is 16 amino acids. The germline V gene encodes CDR1 SGHVS and CDR2 FNYEAQ. The CDR3 bases are TGTGCCAGCAGCCGGGCCTTTGGGACTAGTACTTACGAGCAGTACTTC. This sequence encodes CASSRAFGTSTYEQYF.

J is TRBJ1-4 and V is TRBV21-1; the D segment call TRBD1 is taken from the table without a DNA check. TRBV21-1 is recorded as a pseudogene. CDR3 size: 18 residues. The chain's CDR3 is CASSTGNRDNTTNEKLFF. The CDR3 region has the DNA TGTGCCAGCAGCACGGGAAACAGGGATAATACAACTAATGAAAAACTGTTTTTT.

The chain uses TRBV5-1 and TRBJ2-1; 10 nucleotides line up with TRBD1. Per germline, CDR1 SGHRS and CDR2 YFSETQ. This CDR3 spans 16 amino acids. Germline trimming cut 4 bases from V and 1 base from J; bases unmatched to any gene: 5. Here the CDR3 reads CASSPGQGLSYNEQFF. The CDR3 DNA reads TGCGCCAGCAGCCCGGGACAGGGGCTTTCCTACAATGAGCAGTTCTTC.

This chain connects TRBV10-3 to TRBJ2-7; 11 nucleotides align to TRBD1. The CDR3 loop spans 15 amino acids. The V segment lost 3 bases and the J segment 3 bases; nucleotides outside the gene matches: 4. Germline CDR1 is ENHRY and CDR2 is SYGVKD. The CDR3: CAISDAGQGGYEQYF. As DNA, the CDR3 is TGTGCCATCAGTGACGCGGGACAGGGGGGCTACGAGCAGTACTTC.

In this sample, this clone turned up a few times. V usage is TRBV5-5 and J usage is TRBJ1-5; no definite D call. The V gene's germline CDR1 is SGHKS and CDR2 YYEKEE (reference sequence). V lost 2 bases and J 4 bases, leaving 10 bases between the germline ends. This CDR3 region has 14 residues. CDR3: CASSFGRINQPQHF. DNA of the CDR3: TGTGCCAGCAGCTTCGGCAGGATTAATCAGCCCCAGCATTTT. The complete variable domain, with remaining parts taken from reference TRBV5-5 and TRBJ1-5, reads DAGVTQSPTHLIKTRGQQVTLRCSPISGHKSVSWYQQVLGQGPQFIFQYYEKEERGRGNFPDRFSARQFPNYSSELNVNALLLGDSALYLCASSFGRINQPQHFGDGTRLSIL.

This chain links TRBV3-1 (or the pseudogene TRBV3-2) with TRBJ1-1, with TRBD1 matching 8 bases. The V segment lost 10 bases and the J segment 1 base; nucleotides outside the gene matches: 5. The CDR3 runs 13 residues. The germline gives CDR1 LGHDT, CDR2 YNNKEL (reference sequence). CDR3 amino acids: CATRTGGNTEAFF. DNA for the CDR3: TGTGCCACCCGTACAGGGGGGAACACTGAAGCTTTCTTT.

This clone was found a few times. The chain employs TRBV7-2 and TRBJ2-1; D is uncertain. CDR1 is SGHTA, CDR2 FQGNSA, per germline. Trimming cost V 1 base and J 7 bases, with 8 bases left between them. CDR3 length equals 13 residues. CDR3 loop: CASSLGYANEQFF. CDR3 DNA sequence: TGTGCCAGCAGCTTAGGCTACGCGAATGAGCAGTTCTTC.

The rearrangement joins TRBV5-6 to TRBJ2-7; 11 bases are shared with TRBD2. The CDR3 consists of 16 residues. V was clipped by 4 bases and J by 3 bases; unmatched bases: 9. Germline CDR1 SGHDT, CDR2 YYEEEE. The CDR3 nucleotides are TGTGCCAGCAGCCCCGTAAGACTAGCGGGAAGCTACGAGCAGTACTTC. This encodes CASSPVRLAGSYEQYF.

The V gene is TRBV7-6, the J gene TRBJ2-7, with D perhaps matching TRBD2 (6 bases). The CDR3 runs 18 residues. Trimming shortened V by 5 bases and J by 2 bases, and 25 bases separated the two germline ends. In germline, CDR1 is SGHVS, CDR2 FNYEAQ. CDR3 nucleotides: TGTGCCAGCAGCGCCCTCACCGGGGGAACAAGCAATACCTACGAGCAGTACTTC. Protein product: CASSALTGGTSNTYEQYF.

V usage is TRBV11-3 and J usage is TRBJ2-3; 7 nucleotides match TRBD1. The V gene end was trimmed by 4 bases and the J gene end by 4 bases; junction bases not matched to a gene: 2. This CDR3 spans 13 amino acids. CDR1 SGHNT and CDR2 YENEEA come from the germline V gene. The CDR3 sequence: CASSSTGADTQYF. The CDR3 DNA reads as TGTGCCAGCAGCTCCACAGGGGCAGATACGCAGTATTTT.

V usage is TRBV29-1 and J usage is TRBJ2-7; 9 bases match TRBD2. This CDR3 region has 14 residues. Looked up from germline, CDR1 is SQVTM and CDR2 is ANQGSEA. Germline trimming cut 4 bases from V and 0 bases from J; bases unmatched to any gene: 4. The CDR3 nucleotides are TGCAGCGTTGCCCTAGCGGGGACCTCCTACGAGCAGTACTTC. The encoded protein is CSVALAGTSYEQYF.

The chain has TRBV27 and TRBJ2-1; D is perhaps TRBD1 (5 bases). Germline CDR1 and CDR2: MNHEY and SMNVEV (reference sequence). V was clipped by 2 bases and J by 6 bases, with 14 bases between them. There are 15 residues in the CDR3. Here the CDR3 reads CASSLRLSGANEQFF. CDR3 DNA sequence: TGTGCCAGCAGTTTAAGACTGTCTGGGGCCAATGAGCAGTTCTTC.

The chain carries TRBV18 and TRBJ1-5; D gene ambiguous. From germline, CDR1 is KGHSH and CDR2 LQKENI. This CDR3 comprises 15 residues. The germline V and J ends were trimmed by 3 bases and 9 bases, with 18 bases remaining between them. This CDR3 is CASSPSERSTGPQHF. The CDR3 DNA reads TGTGCCAGCTCACCTTCAGAGCGTTCCACGGGGCCCCAGCATTTT.

This chain uses TRBV2 with TRBJ1-5; D may be TRBD1 (5 bases). The CDR3 runs 14 residues. Germline V gene sequence: CDR1 SNHLY, CDR2 FYNNEI. The V end was cut by 5 bases, the J end by 4 bases, with 12 bases between. Written as DNA, the CDR3 is TGTGCCAGCAGTCTCCGACAGCAGAATCAGCCCCAGCATTTT. The encoded protein is CASSLRQQNQPQHF.

This chain joins TRBV3-1 (or the pseudogene TRBV3-2) and TRBJ2-3; TRBD2 matches 9 bases. Per germline, CDR1 LGHDT and CDR2 YNNKEL (reference sequence). After removal of 3 bases from V and 2 bases from J, the junction contained 9 bases not matched to a gene. This CDR3 has 17 residues. The CDR3 here is CASSQLAGAVITDTQYF. The DNA of the CDR3 is TGTGCCAGCAGCCAGTTAGCGGGAGCCGTGATCACAGATACGCAGTATTTT.

This clone was counted many times. The chain couples TRBV7-2 to TRBJ2-1; 12 nucleotides match TRBD2. The CDR3 is 18 amino acids. The germline V gene has CDR1 SGHTA and CDR2 FQGNSA. Germline trimming cut 1 base from V and 4 bases from J; bases unmatched to any gene: 8. The CDR3 DNA reads TGTGCCAGCAGCTTAGAAGGGACTAGCGGGCGCTTTTACAATGAGCAGTTCTTC. It specifies CASSLEGTSGRFYNEQFF.

The V call is TRBV5-4, the J call TRBJ2-5, with TRBD2 as a possible D gene (6 bases). The V end was cut by 0 bases, the J end by 0 bases, with 12 bases between. The CDR3 extends over 16 amino acids. Germline values: CDR1 SGHNT, CDR2 YYREEE (reference sequence). The CDR3 DNA is TGTGCCAGCAGCTTGGCCTTCCGGGGGTACCAAGAGACCCAGTACTTC. This codes for CASSLAFRGYQETQYF. The full variable domain, rest sourced from reference TRBV5-4 and TRBJ2-5, is ETGVTQSPTHLIKTRGQQVTLRCSSQSGHNTVSWYQQALGQGPQFIFQYYREEENGRGNFPPRFSGLQFPNYSSELNVNALELDDSALYLCASSLAFRGYQETQYFGPGTRLLVL.

The rearrangement joins TRBV2 to TRBJ2-5, with D possibly being TRBD1 (6 bases). The germline V and J ends were trimmed by 10 bases and 6 bases, with 21 bases remaining between them. Looked up from germline, CDR1 is SNHLY and CDR2 is FYNNEI. CDR3 length equals 14 residues. Written as DNA, the CDR3 is TGTGCCACATTTCGGGACATAGGTTCGAAGACCCAGTACTTC. Its protein product is CATFRDIGSKTQYF.

V and J are TRBV18 and TRBJ1-4, with TRBD1 as a possible D gene (5 bases). Trimming left V 2 bases short and J 5 bases short, with 18 bases between. The germline V gene encodes CDR1 KGHSH and CDR2 LQKENI. This CDR3 comprises 17 residues. CDR3 loop: CASSPTIRGEGNEKLFF. CDR3 DNA: TGTGCCAGCTCACCAACCATAAGGGGCGAAGGAAATGAAAAACTGTTTTTT.

The chain combines TRBV6-6 with TRBJ1-4, with D possibly TRBD1 on 6 matching bases. Deletions cut 2 bases from V and 4 bases from J, with 11 bases between. Per germline, CDR1 MNHNY and CDR2 SVGAGI (reference sequence). The CDR3 length is 15 residues. Here the CDR3 DNA reads TGTGCCAGCAGTTACCTGACAGGCAATAATGAAAAACTGTTTTTT. It encodes CASSYLTGNNEKLFF.

This clone was detected once. The rearrangement joins TRBV5-3 to TRBJ1-1, with TRBD1 identical over 7 bases. TRBV5-3 is recorded as an ORF, its role being uncertain. J lost 1 base, V lost 4 bases, and 7 bases had no gene match. The CDR3 runs 15 residues. CDR3 bases: TGTGCCAGAAGCGCGAACGACAGGGCGAACACTGAAGCTTTCTTT. Translating gives CARSANDRANTEAFF.

The V call is TRBV2, the J call TRBJ2-7, with a tentative D call TRBD2 (5 bases). Germline-derived CDR1 and CDR2 are SNHLY and FYNNEI. The CDR3 contains 12 residues. V gave up 4 bases and J gave up 5 bases, with 9 bases separating them. CDR3 nucleotides: TGTGCCAGCAGTGTTAGGAGGAACGAGCAGTACTTC. This codes for CASSVRRNEQYF.